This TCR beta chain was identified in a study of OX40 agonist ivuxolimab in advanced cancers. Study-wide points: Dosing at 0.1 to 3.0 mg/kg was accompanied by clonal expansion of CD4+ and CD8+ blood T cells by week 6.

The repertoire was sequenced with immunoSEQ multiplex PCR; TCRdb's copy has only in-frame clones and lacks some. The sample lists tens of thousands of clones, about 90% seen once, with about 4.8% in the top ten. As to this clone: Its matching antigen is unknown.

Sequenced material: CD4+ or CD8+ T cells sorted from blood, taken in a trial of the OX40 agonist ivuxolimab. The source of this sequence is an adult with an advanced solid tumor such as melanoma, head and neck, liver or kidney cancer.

DNA of the CDR3: TGTGCCAGCGGAACAGACAGCTCCTACGAGCAGTACTTC. Translated: CASGTDSSYEQYF. The gene calls are TRBV6-6 and TRBJ2-7; perhaps TRBD1 as D (5 bases). CDR3 length: 13 residues. The V end lost 8 bases, the J end lost 0 bases, and 11 bases lay between the germline ends. The V gene's germline CDR1 is MNHNY and CDR2 SVGAGI (reference sequence).